What follows is one T cell receptor (gamma chain) and its context. What it recognizes is unknown. The entry originates in a study of Vδ1+ human thymocytes. Findings and caveats of the study: Thymic TRG and TRD repertoires appeared highly polyclonal, with Gaussian CDR3 length distributions.

The CDR3 has 13 amino acids. V lost 2 bases to trimming and J lost 8 bases; unmatched junction nucleotides: 9. In germline, CDR1 is GITISATS, CDR2 ISYDGTV (reference sequence). Extracted RNA was reverse transcribed into cDNA. Pooled V-gene forward primers with one constant-region reverse primer generated the CDR3 amplicons by multiplex PCR. TCRdb reran clone calling via CATT on the multiplex PCR reads. The table records over 25,000 gamma-chain clones, around a fifth of them present only once. This receptor was identified in a boy in the first two years of life who had congenital heart surgery. Sequencing was performed on Vdelta1+ gamma-delta thymocytes from the thymus. This sample's subset: FACS-sorted CD3+ TCRalphabeta- TCRVdelta1+ TCRVdelta2- thymocytes. The rearrangement uses TRGV9 and TRGJ1 or TRGJ2. Written as DNA, the CDR3 is TGTGCCTTGTGGGAGGCCCCCTTGGATAAGAAACTCTTT. It is translated as CALWEAPLDKKLF.